Each of the 25 T cell receptor beta chains below was sequenced from the same sample in a study of cytomegalovirus exposure and HLA in healthy donors. The PCR had 60 Vbeta and 13 Jbeta primers. Assay: immunoSEQ multiplex PCR; the TCRdb copy retains only in-frame clones and omits some. The table lists some 87,000 clones, around 77% of them singletons, with approximately 7.4% in the top ten. Material for sequencing was PBMCs. Source of these receptors: a man over 45 in good health and CMV-seropositive.

This chain joins TRBV28 and TRBJ2-5, with TRBD2 as a possible D gene (6 bases). Looked up from germline, CDR1 is MDHEN and CDR2 is SYDVKM. Trimming stripped 5 bases from V and 5 bases from J, with 9 bases between. This CDR3 comprises 12 residues. In DNA form, the CDR3 reads TGTGCCAGCAGTCACGGGGGTGAGACCCAGTACTTC. Translating it yields CASSHGGETQYF.

V gene TRBV18 combines with J gene TRBJ1-5, with D unclear. The V end lost 3 bases, the J end lost 4 bases, and 7 bases lay between the germline ends. The germline gives CDR1 KGHSH, CDR2 LQKENI. The CDR3 runs to 13 residues. CDR3 DNA: TGTGCCAGCTCACCGGGCGGGAATCAGCCCCAGCATTTT. Its translation is CASSPGGNQPQHF.

The J gene is TRBJ2-1, the V gene TRBV7-2; 9 bases fit TRBD2. Germline trimming cut 5 bases from V and 2 bases from J; bases unmatched to any gene: 7. Germline CDR1 SGHTA, CDR2 FQGNSA. CDR3 size: 16 residues. This CDR3 is CASSPLSGGTYNEQFF. The CDR3 DNA sequence: TGTGCCAGCAGCCCACTCAGCGGGGGGACCTACAATGAGCAGTTCTTC.

The chain is built from TRBV18 and TRBJ2-1; 10 bases map to TRBD2. CDR3 length: 15 residues. V dropped 4 bases and J dropped 4; count of bases not matched to a gene: 4. Looked up from germline, CDR1 is KGHSH and CDR2 is LQKENI. Here the CDR3 reads CASSRSSGGYNEQFF. CDR3 sequence (DNA): TGTGCCAGCTCACGATCTAGCGGGGGATACAATGAGCAGTTCTTC.

The rearrangement joins TRBV9 to TRBJ2-2, with TRBD2 as a possible D gene (6 bases). The V gene lost 3 bases and the J gene lost 7 bases, with 13 bases spanning the gap. Germline V gene data show CDR1 as SGDLS and CDR2 as YYNGEE. This CDR3 has 14 residues. The CDR3 sequence is CASSALGGGGELFF. CDR3 bases: TGTGCCAGCAGCGCCTTGGGGGGAGGCGGGGAGCTGTTTTTT.

Comment on this clone: A junction boundary mismatches the germline segment, possibly from a read error. This chain links TRBV6-5 with TRBJ1-2, with D uncertain. CDR1 and CDR2 from the germline V gene are MNHEY and SVGAGI. The CDR3 totals 15 residues. DNA of the CDR3: TGTGCCAGCAGTTACCAAGGCCCCCTGGGCTATGGCTACCCCTTC. Its translation is CASSYQGPLGYGYPF.

This rearrangement joins TRBV7-9 to TRBJ1-5; 12 bases line up with TRBD1. The CDR3 contains 16 residues. Germline V lookup: CDR1 SEHNR, CDR2 FQNEAQ (reference sequence). V dropped 5 bases and J dropped 8; count of bases not matched to a gene: 10. The CDR3 DNA sequence: TGTGCCAGCAGCGGAACGGGACAGGGGGCTAGGAAGCCCCAGCATTTT. Amino acid sequence: CASSGTGQGARKPQHF. Filled out from reference TRBV7-9 and TRBJ1-5, the complete variable domain reads DTGVSQNPRHKITKRGQNVTFRCDPISEHNRLYWYRQTLGQGPEFLTYFQNEAQLEKSRLLSDRFSAERPKGSFSTLEIQRTEQGDSAMYLCASSGTGQGARKPQHFGDGTRLSIL.

This clone was seen just once. This chain connects TRBV30 to TRBJ2-1; TRBD1 matches at 8 bases. CDR1 is GTSNPN, CDR2 SVGIG, per germline (reference sequence). Unmatched junction bases numbered 14, after V lost 5 bases and J lost 5 bases. The CDR3 runs to 16 residues. As DNA, the CDR3 is TGTGCCTGGGGACAGGGCGGACGGGTAAAAGACAATGAGCAGTTCTTC. Translation: CAWGQGGRVKDNEQFF.

V usage is TRBV5-1 and J usage is TRBJ2-5, with TRBD2 matching over 10 bases. Trimming at V came to 0 bases and at J to 5 bases, leaving 7 bases not matched to a gene. The length of the CDR3 is 16 residues. In germline, CDR1 is SGHRS, CDR2 YFSETQ. CDR3 sequence: CASSLGLAGGWETQYF. The CDR3 nucleotides are TGCGCCAGCAGCTTGGGATTAGCGGGGGGCTGGGAGACCCAGTACTTC.

The chain joins TRBV6-5 to TRBJ1-4; possibly TRBD1 for D (6 bases). V gave up 8 bases and J gave up 10 bases, with 17 bases separating them. This CDR3 is 13 amino acids long. Germline V gene data show CDR1 as MNHEY and CDR2 as SVGAGI. The CDR3 DNA sequence: TGTGCCAGCCGCCCTGCGGGGGCGCGAAAACTGTTTTTT. The encoded protein is CASRPAGARKLFF.

The chain has TRBV5-6 and TRBJ2-3; the match to TRBD1 covers 8 bases. J lost 5 bases, V lost 4 bases, and 6 bases had no gene match. Per the germline V gene, CDR1 is SGHDT and CDR2 is YYEEEE. This CDR3 region has 14 residues. The CDR3, as DNA: TGTGCCAGCAGCCAGTACACAGGGGGAGATACGCAGTATTTT. Its protein product is CASSQYTGGDTQYF.

The chain couples TRBV19 to TRBJ1-5, with D tentatively TRBD1 (6 bases). With 5 bases removed from V and 3 bases from J, the gap between germline ends came to 11 bases. The germline CDR1 and CDR2 sequences are LNHDA and SQIVND (reference sequence). The CDR3 covers 14 residues. The CDR3 sequence is CASSLRDTNQPQHF. Here the CDR3 DNA reads TGTGCCAGTAGTCTCCGGGACACCAATCAGCCCCAGCATTTT.

The CDR3 DNA is TGCGCCAGCAGCCAGGGACTAGCTTGGGAGACCCAGTACTTC. Translation gives CASSQGLAWETQYF. The chain joins TRBV4-3 to TRBJ2-5, with TRBD2 identical over 9 bases. This CDR3 is 14 amino acids long. The germline V gene has CDR1 LGHNA and CDR2 YSLEER. The V gene end was trimmed by 3 bases and the J gene end by 5 bases; junction bases not matched to a gene: 4.

The rearrangement joins TRBV11-3 to TRBJ1-1; the D gene is possibly TRBD1 (5 bases). Trimming took off 5 bases at V and 3 bases at J, with 10 bases between the two ends. The CDR3 is 13 amino acids. Germline CDR1 and CDR2: SGHNT and YENEEA. The CDR3 bases are TGTGCCAGCAGCCGGGGCGGGGACACTGAAGCTTTCTTT. It is translated as CASSRGGDTEAFF.

The J gene is TRBJ2-2, the V gene TRBV2; 9 bases align to TRBD2. V lost 10 bases and J lost 5; bases outside the gene matches: 8. CDR1 and CDR2 from the germline V gene are SNHLY and FYNNEI. The CDR3 is 14 residues long. The CDR3 bases are TGTGCCACACAAGCGGGGGGTCTTACCGGGGAGCTGTTTTTT. Encoded protein: CATQAGGLTGELFF. Together with reference TRBV2 and TRBJ2-2, the CDR3 gives the full variable domain: EPEVTQTPSHQVTQMGQEVILRCVPISNHLYFYWYRQILGQKVEFLVSFYNNEISEKSEIFDDQFSVERPDGSNFTLKIRSTKLEDSAMYFCATQAGGLTGELFFGEGSRLTVL.

The genes are TRBV2 and TRBJ2-3, with 7 bases identical to TRBD2. With 8 bases clipped from V and 2 bases from J, the junction kept 7 bases outside the gene matches. This CDR3 is 14 amino acids long. From germline, CDR1 is SNHLY and CDR2 FYNNEI. The CDR3 bases are TGTGCCAGCCGAAAGCGGGGAATCACAGATACGCAGTATTTT. It codes for CASRKRGITDTQYF. Together with reference TRBV2 and TRBJ2-3, the CDR3 gives the full variable domain: EPEVTQTPSHQVTQMGQEVILRCVPISNHLYFYWYRQILGQKVEFLVSFYNNEISEKSEIFDDQFSVERPDGSNFTLKIRSTKLEDSAMYFCASRKRGITDTQYFGPGTRLTVL.

The chain couples TRBV5-6 to TRBJ2-3, with D perhaps matching TRBD2 (6 bases). The germline gives CDR1 SGHDT, CDR2 YYEEEE. CDR3 length equals 13 residues. V lost 3 bases to trimming and J lost 4 bases, with 9 bases between them. The CDR3 here is CASSSRGPDTQYF. The CDR3 DNA sequence: TGTGCCAGCAGCTCGCGGGGCCCAGATACGCAGTATTTT.

This chain uses TRBV5-5 with TRBJ1-5; D not resolved. The ends were cut back, 0 bases at V and 4 bases at J, with 20 bases in the middle. CDR1 and CDR2 (germline): SGHKS, YYEKEE (reference sequence). The CDR3 spans 18 residues. The CDR3 region is CASSLGRSRVSENQPQHF. The CDR3 bases are TGTGCCAGCAGCTTGGGCAGGTCGAGAGTTTCGGAAAATCAGCCCCAGCATTTT.

This clone was found once. The chain is built from TRBV28 and TRBJ1-1; D unresolved. In germline, CDR1 is MDHEN, CDR2 SYDVKM. Trimming stripped 2 bases from V and 4 bases from J, with 11 bases between. CDR3 length equals 14 residues. CDR3 region: CASSLTAPGTEAFF. CDR3 in DNA: TGTGCCAGCAGTTTAACGGCTCCGGGCACTGAAGCTTTCTTT. The variable domain in full, completed from reference TRBV28 and TRBJ1-1, reads DVKVTQSSRYLVKRTGEKVFLECVQDMDHENMFWYRQDPGLGLRLIYFSYDVKMKEKGDIPEGYSVSREKKERFSLILESASTNQTSMYLCASSLTAPGTEAFFGQGTRLTVV.

The chain uses TRBV4-3 and TRBJ1-1; D gene ambiguous. Per the germline V gene, CDR1 is LGHNA and CDR2 is YSLEER. The V gene lost 4 bases and the J gene lost 0 bases, with 9 bases spanning the gap. The CDR3 has 14 residues. Here the CDR3 DNA reads TGCGCCAGCAGCCTAGGGAGCATGAACACTGAAGCTTTCTTT. It is translated as CASSLGSMNTEAFF.

The count of this clone is one. The genes are TRBV18 and TRBJ2-2; 7 bases are a match to TRBD1. The CDR3 runs to 15 residues. The germline gives CDR1 KGHSH, CDR2 LQKENI. V was pared by 0 bases and J by 5 bases, with 3 bases of the junction left unmatched. CDR3 residues: CASSPPTGITGELFF. The CDR3 DNA reads as TGTGCCAGCTCACCACCGACAGGGATAACCGGGGAGCTGTTTTTT.

A single count supports this clone. The rearrangement links TRBV6-5 to TRBJ1-2; D is unclear. This CDR3 region has 16 residues. Germline V gene data show CDR1 as MNHEY and CDR2 as SVGAGI. Between the trimmed V and J ends, which lost 0 bases and 3 bases, there was a span of 14 bases. In nucleotides, the CDR3 is TGTGCCAGCAGTTACTCGAGTGTCCCGGTGGACTATGGCTACACCTTC. Protein product: CASSYSSVPVDYGYTF.

The chain recombines TRBV18 with TRBJ1-2; 9 bases map to TRBD1. This CDR3 has 16 amino acids. J was trimmed by 4 bases and V by 8 bases; bases with no gene match: 14. Germline-derived CDR1 and CDR2 are KGHSH and LQKENI. DNA for the CDR3: TGTGCCAGCCTCCCCCCCGGGGGACAGGGATCCTATGGCTACACCTTC. This encodes CASLPPGGQGSYGYTF.

A word on this clone: The junction departs from the called germline gene at one end, perhaps through a read error. The V call is TRBV7-9, the J call TRBJ1-4, with D unresolved. The CDR3 has 12 amino acids. Germline CDR1 reads SEHNR; CDR2 reads FQNEAQ (reference sequence). CDR3 in DNA: TGTTCCAGCAGCTTAGTCGGTGAAAAACTGTTTTTT. Its protein is CSSSLVGEKLFF.

This clone came up a few times. This chain links TRBV6-1 with TRBJ1-5, with 8 bases lining up with TRBD1. The CDR3 extends over 15 amino acids. CDR1 is MNHNS, CDR2 SASEGT, per germline. V gave up 3 bases and J gave up 1 base; unmatched junction bases: 2. In DNA form, the CDR3 reads TGTGCCAGCAGTGACAGGGGGCAAAGCAATCAGCCCCAGCATTTT. The encoded protein is CASSDRGQSNQPQHF.